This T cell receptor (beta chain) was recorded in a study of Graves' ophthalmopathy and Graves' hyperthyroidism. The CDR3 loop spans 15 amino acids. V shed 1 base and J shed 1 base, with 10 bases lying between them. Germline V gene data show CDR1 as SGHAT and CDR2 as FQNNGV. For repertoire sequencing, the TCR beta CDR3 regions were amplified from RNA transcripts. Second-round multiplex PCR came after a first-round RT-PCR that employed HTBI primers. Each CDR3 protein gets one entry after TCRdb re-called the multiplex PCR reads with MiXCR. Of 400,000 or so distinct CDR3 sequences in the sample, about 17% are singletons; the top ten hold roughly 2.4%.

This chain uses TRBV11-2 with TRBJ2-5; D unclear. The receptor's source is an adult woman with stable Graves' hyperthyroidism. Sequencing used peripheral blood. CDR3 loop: CASSLVYASQETQYF. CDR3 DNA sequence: TGTGCCAGCAGCTTAGTTTACGCTTCCCAAGAGACCCAGTACTTC.